Shown below are 27 T cell receptor beta chains from a single sample sequenced in a study of shared clonotypes between healthy human individuals. Naive CD8 cells lacked CD45RO and underwent positive selection for CCR7, leaving out terminally differentiated effector memory CD45RA+ cells. Sequenced by immunoSEQ multiplex PCR; TCRdb stores in-frame clones only, minus some. The table shows about 800,000 clones, with roughly 96% occurring only once. The material sequenced was naive CD8+ T cells sorted from blood. The origin of the receptors is a young man in good health.

The chain carries TRBV6-5 and TRBJ2-3; no firm D call. The length of the CDR3 is 11 residues. Germline assignment: CDR1 MNHEY and CDR2 SVGAGI. The ends were cut back, 2 bases at V and 5 bases at J, with 2 bases in the middle. The CDR3 sequence is CASSYGDTQYF. The CDR3 region has the DNA TGTGCCAGCAGTTACGGAGATACGCAGTATTTT.

J is TRBJ2-2 and V is TRBV6-5; D ambiguous. CDR1 is MNHEY, CDR2 SVGAGI, per germline. The CDR3 runs to 14 residues. Trimming removed 5 bases at V and 6 bases at J, with 13 bases between. This CDR3 is CASSPSGFAGELFF. The CDR3 DNA follows: TGTGCCAGCAGTCCTTCGGGTTTTGCCGGGGAGCTGTTTTTT.

This chain links TRBV14 with TRBJ2-1; D uncertain. This CDR3 comprises 12 residues. The V end lost 3 bases, the J end lost 5 bases, and 5 bases lay between the germline ends. In germline, CDR1 is SGHDN, CDR2 FVKESK. Here the CDR3 DNA reads TGTGCCAGCAGCCAGATTAACAATGAGCAGTTCTTC. Translation: CASSQINNEQFF.

V and J are TRBV7-9 and TRBJ1-4; tentative D call: TRBD1 (5 bases). Trimming pared 3 bases from V and 4 bases from J, leaving 15 bases between. This CDR3 has 16 amino acids. CDR1 is SEHNR and CDR2 is FQNEAQ in the germline V gene (reference sequence). The CDR3 protein is CASSFRRTGLNEKLFF. For the CDR3, the DNA is TGTGCCAGCAGCTTCCGACGGACGGGACTTAATGAAAAACTGTTTTTT.

The gene calls are TRBV7-2 and TRBJ1-4, with unresolved D. V shed 1 base and J shed 7 bases, with 16 bases lying between them. CDR1 is SGHTA and CDR2 is FQGNSA in the germline V gene. CDR3 length: 16 amino acids. Written as DNA, the CDR3 is TGTGCCAGCAGCTTAGAGGGAGGCCCCCTCGGTGAAAAACTGTTTTTT. It is translated as CASSLEGGPLGEKLFF.

The chain carries TRBV4-2 and TRBJ2-2; D possibly corresponds to TRBD2 (6 bases). This CDR3 region has 18 residues. Germline CDR1 reads LGHNA; CDR2 reads YNFKEQ. Trimming took 0 bases from V and 2 from J, leaving 16 bases between them. This CDR3 is CASSQDSRDSINTGELFF. In DNA form, the CDR3 reads TGTGCCAGCAGCCAAGATTCAAGGGACTCGATTAACACCGGGGAGCTGTTTTTT.

The J gene is TRBJ1-5, the V gene TRBV9; D remains unclear. With 7 bases removed from V and 9 bases from J, the gap between germline ends came to 8 bases. This CDR3 region has 10 residues. In germline, CDR1 is SGDLS, CDR2 YYNGEE. The CDR3 spells CASGDGPQHF. CDR3 DNA: TGTGCCAGCGGGGATGGGCCCCAGCATTTT.

The rearrangement uses TRBV5-1 and TRBJ2-7, with TRBD1 as a possible D gene (6 bases). There are 17 residues in the CDR3. The germline CDR1 and CDR2 sequences are SGHRS and YFSETQ. With 4 bases removed from V and 4 bases from J, the gap between germline ends came to 24 bases. Here the CDR3 reads CASSENPFPRGRYEQYF. DNA for the CDR3: TGCGCCAGCAGCGAAAACCCCTTCCCCAGGGGTAGGTACGAGCAGTACTTC.

This chain connects TRBV28 to TRBJ1-2; 7 bases match TRBD1. Germline V gene data show CDR1 as MDHEN and CDR2 as SYDVKM. This CDR3 region has 16 residues. Trimming took 8 bases from V and 3 from J; bases not matched to a gene: 15. In DNA form, the CDR3 reads TGTGCCAGCCGAGACCGTAAAACAGGGGCTCACTATGGCTACACCTTC. This codes for CASRDRKTGAHYGYTF.

This sequence joins TRBV5-6 and TRBJ2-1; a possible D gene is TRBD2 (6 bases). The germline gives CDR1 SGHDT, CDR2 YYEEEE. The CDR3 is 15 residues long. Trimming shortened V by 4 bases and J by 2 bases, and 13 bases separated the two germline ends. The CDR3 DNA follows: TGTGCCAGCAGCCCCGGGACTGAGACCTACAATGAGCAGTTCTTC. This gives the protein CASSPGTETYNEQFF.

The chain combines TRBV10-3 with TRBJ2-3, with 8 nucleotides matching TRBD2. This CDR3 is 17 amino acids long. Germline lookup yields CDR1 ENHRY and CDR2 SYGVKD. The ends lost 0 bases at V and 0 bases at J; junction bases unmatched: 5. The CDR3 sequence is CAISESSSGPSTDTQYF. The CDR3 nucleotides read TGTGCCATCAGTGAGTCGTCTAGCGGGCCTAGCACAGATACGCAGTATTTT.

The chain is built from TRBV21-1 and TRBJ1-3; whether TRBD1, the table's D call, matches the DNA was not checked. TRBV21-1 is given as a pseudogene. The CDR3 is 17 amino acids. CDR3 in amino acids: CASSRWKGQAPGNTIYF. DNA for the CDR3: TGTGCCAGCAGCAGATGGAAGGGACAGGCACCTGGAAACACCATATATTTT.

The gene calls are TRBV5-1 and TRBJ2-1; D gene ambiguous. The V end was cut by 5 bases, the J end by 12 bases, with 9 bases between. CDR3 length: 10 residues. From germline, CDR1 is SGHRS and CDR2 YFSETQ. CDR3: CASRVAPQFF. The CDR3 region has the DNA TGCGCCAGCAGGGTGGCCCCGCAGTTCTTC.

This clone was recorded once. The chain uses TRBV7-2 and TRBJ1-2, with 9 bases that match TRBD1. The germline V gene has CDR1 SGHTA and CDR2 FQGNSA. The trim removed 3 bases at V and 4 bases at J, leaving 9 bases unmatched. CDR3 length equals 16 residues. CDR3 sequence: CASSFPGTGWSYGYTF. The CDR3 DNA follows: TGTGCCAGCAGCTTTCCCGGGACAGGGTGGTCCTATGGCTACACCTTC.

This clone has more than one count but fewer than ten. The rearrangement links TRBV5-1 to TRBJ2-3, with a tentative D call TRBD1 (6 bases). This CDR3 has 15 residues. Trimming pared 4 bases from V and 1 base from J, leaving 13 bases between. In germline, CDR1 is SGHRS, CDR2 YFSETQ. This CDR3 is CASSPTGFGTDTQYF. DNA of the CDR3: TGCGCCAGCAGCCCCACAGGGTTTGGCACAGATACGCAGTATTTT.

On this clone: One end of the junction fails to match germline, which may point to a read error. The gene calls are TRBV7-9 and TRBJ1-2; no clear D. There are 15 residues in the CDR3. Germline V CDR1 and CDR2: SEHNR, FQNEAQ (reference sequence). CDR3 region: CASSFPPGPNYGYTF. For the CDR3, the DNA is TGTGCCAGCAGCTTTCCCCCCGGCCCTAATTATGGCTACACCTTC.

The chain uses TRBV7-9 and TRBJ2-7; D is uncertain. V lost 3 bases, J lost 3 bases, and 15 bases lay in between. This CDR3 region has 15 residues. Germline V gene lookup returns CDR1 SEHNR and CDR2 FQNEAQ (reference sequence). Here the CDR3 reads CASSLVSLGLYEQYF. CDR3 DNA sequence: TGTGCCAGCAGCTTGGTGTCCCTAGGTCTCTACGAGCAGTACTTC.

This clone has just a few counts. CDR3 bases: TGTGCCAGCACCGGGGCCTCCAATGAGCAGTTCTTC. This sequence encodes CASTGASNEQFF. The chain has TRBV9 and TRBJ2-1; D is possibly TRBD1 or TRBD2 (5 bases each). The CDR3 consists of 12 residues. Trimming cost V 6 bases and J 6 bases, with 10 bases left between them. Germline CDR1 SGDLS, CDR2 YYNGEE.

J is TRBJ2-3 and V is TRBV19; 10 bases are shared with TRBD2. Losses at the gene ends were 1 base for V and 2 bases for J; bases not matched to a gene: 12. The CDR3 totals 19 residues. Per germline, CDR1 LNHDA and CDR2 SQIVND (reference sequence). The CDR3 DNA follows: TGTGCCAGTAGTATAGGGACTAGCGGAAGTCAACCCCACACAGATACGCAGTATTTT. Translated, it gives CASSIGTSGSQPHTDTQYF.

The chain uses TRBV28 and TRBJ2-7; 12 bases map to TRBD2. Germline assignment: CDR1 MDHEN and CDR2 SYDVKM. V shed 5 bases and J 4 bases; nucleotides not matched to a gene: 3. The CDR3 is 14 amino acids. CDR3 region: CASSPSGRAYEQYF. In DNA form, the CDR3 reads TGTGCCAGCAGTCCTAGCGGGAGGGCTTACGAGCAGTACTTC.

The chain combines TRBV4-1 with TRBJ1-4; 7 bases are shared with TRBD1. Trimming cost V 5 bases and J 5 bases; bases outside gene matches: 8. CDR1 and CDR2 from the germline V gene are MGHRA and YSYEKL. The CDR3 runs to 15 residues. The CDR3 DNA reads as TGCGCCAGCAGCGGGGGGACAGCCTTAAATGAAAAACTGTTTTTT. Residues: CASSGGTALNEKLFF.

The V and J genes are TRBV4-1 and TRBJ2-1, with a tentative D call TRBD2 (6 bases). Trimming left V 2 bases short and J 0 bases short, with 8 bases between. This CDR3 spans 15 amino acids. The germline CDR1 and CDR2 sequences are MGHRA and YSYEKL. The CDR3 DNA follows: TGCGCCAGCAGCCAATTTAGCGGCTCCTACAATGAGCAGTTCTTC. Translating gives CASSQFSGSYNEQFF.

This clone showed up just once. Within the sample, other DNA sequences also encode this same CDR3. This chain connects TRBV7-9 to TRBJ2-1; the match to TRBD2 covers 11 bases. The CDR3 totals 12 residues. Germline V gene data show CDR1 as SEHNR and CDR2 as FQNEAQ (reference sequence). V shed 1 base and J 13 bases; nucleotides not matched to a gene: 0. Here the CDR3 reads CASSLGLAGQFF. The CDR3 region has the DNA TGTGCCAGCAGCTTAGGACTAGCGGGACAGTTCTTC.

The chain joins TRBV7-6 to TRBJ1-1; 7 nucleotides agree with TRBD1. CDR3 size: 12 residues. V lost 5 bases, J lost 6 bases, and 3 bases stayed unmatched. Germline values: CDR1 SGHVS, CDR2 FNYEAQ. The CDR3 coding sequence is TGTGCCAGCAGCGGGGACAGCCCTGAAGCTTTCTTT. This translates into CASSGDSPEAFF.

V usage is TRBV5-8 and J usage is TRBJ2-3; TRBD2 matches 14 bases. Germline CDR1 reads SGHTS; CDR2 reads YDEGEE. V lost 4 bases, J lost 1 base, and 8 bases stayed unmatched. This CDR3 spans 18 amino acids. This CDR3 is CASSAGLAGVHGTDTQYF. The CDR3, as DNA: TGTGCCAGCAGCGCGGGACTAGCGGGAGTACATGGCACAGATACGCAGTATTTT.

This clone was recorded once. The rearrangement links TRBV19 to TRBJ2-5; TRBD2 agrees at 13 bases. The CDR3 spans 15 residues. The germline gives CDR1 LNHDA, CDR2 SQIVND (reference sequence). V dropped 4 bases and J dropped 4; count of bases not matched to a gene: 3. The CDR3 loop is CASSRTSGRRETQYF. The CDR3, as DNA: TGTGCCAGTAGTAGGACTAGCGGGAGAAGAGAGACCCAGTACTTC.

The V and J genes are TRBV7-9 and TRBJ1-1; 8 nucleotides align to TRBD1. CDR3 length: 14 residues. V lost 3 bases, J lost 5 bases, and 5 bases stayed unmatched. Germline CDR1 is SEHNR and CDR2 is FQNEAQ (reference sequence). CDR3 nucleotide sequence: TGTGCCAGCAGCTTTAACAACAGGGGGACTGAAGCTTTCTTT. This codes for CASSFNNRGTEAFF.